This entry is about one T cell receptor (beta chain). The data are from a study of blood T cell repertoires in COVID-19. Assay used: immunoSEQ multiplex PCR; TCRdb lists only in-frame clones, some missing. The repertoire holds 270,000 or so clones, with around nine tenths as singletons. This CDR3 is built from 15 residues. V lost 1 base to trimming and J lost 0 bases, with 10 bases between them. Germline V gives CDR1 MGHRA, CDR2 YSYEKL. Participants' own reports of clinical history determined their cohort assignment. The sequenced sample consisted of PBMCs or T cells enriched from blood (not recorded which). This TCR came from a woman younger than 30 who had recovered from COVID-19. V is TRBV4-1 and J is TRBJ2-7; no definite D call. CDR3 nucleotides: TGCGCCAGCAGCCAAGTTTCCGGGTCCTCCTACGAGCAGTACTTC. Protein product: CASSQVSGSSYEQYF.